These T cell receptor beta chains were read from a single sample in a study of regulatory T cells in long-lasting Graves disease. Via MiXCR, TCRdb re-called the multiplex PCR reads, giving one row per CDR3 protein. Of some 450,000 distinct CDR3 sequences in the sample, around 15% were seen once. This sample was also put to use in a study of T cells in Graves' hyperthyroidism and ophthalmopathy.

The starting material was peripheral blood mononuclear cells (PBMCs), obtained at new diagnosis, from a patient treated with antithyroid drugs. These receptors all come from a woman aged 25 to 39 with Graves disease. The CDR3 runs from the conserved cysteine through the conserved F or W. The order of the fields is V gene, clone size, CDR3 length, J gene, D gene, CDR3 DNA, CDR3 protein. D genes are given only for firm matches. Clone size is shown for a subset of rows, as once, few, many or a class of expanded clone.

V: TRBV14
size: -
length: 17
J: TRBJ1-1
D: -
DNA: TGTGCCAGCAGCCAAGAAGAGAGCAGGACAGAGAACACTGAAGCTTTCTTT
CDR3: CASSQEESRTENTEAFF

V: TRBV7-9
size: many
length: 17
J: TRBJ1-4
D: -
DNA: TGTGCCAGCAGCTCGGGACTGACGATTGCAACTAATGAAAAACTGTTTTTT
CDR3: CASSSGLTIATNEKLFF

V: TRBV20-1
size: few
length: 12
J: TRBJ2-7
D: TRBD2
DNA: TGCAGTGCTACTGGGACTAGCTACGAGCAGTACTTC
CDR3: CSATGTSYEQYF

V: TRBV4-3
size: -
length: 17
J: TRBJ2-1
D: TRBD2
DNA: TGCGCCAGCAGCCTGGCCCCGGGACTAGCGGGAGGGAATGAGCAGTTCTTC
CDR3: CASSLAPGLAGGNEQFF

V: TRBV6-5
size: few
length: 13
J: TRBJ1-1
D: -
DNA: TGTGCCAGCAGTTACTCGGGAGAAACTGAAGCTTTCTTT
CDR3: CASSYSGETEAFF

V: TRBV20-1
size: many
length: 17
J: TRBJ2-3
D: TRBD2
DNA: TGCAGTGCTAGAGATTCCGGGACTAGGGGTCGCGCAGATACGCAGTATTTT
CDR3: CSARDSGTRGRADTQYF

V: TRBV19
size: -
length: 14
J: TRBJ1-4
D: -
DNA: TGTGCCAGTAGTCCGACAGGTCCTAATGAAAAACTGTTTTTT
CDR3: CASSPTGPNEKLFF

V: TRBV29-1
size: few
length: 15
J: TRBJ2-3
D: -
DNA: TGCAGCGTTAAGAAAGGGACGGTAAGCACAGATACGCAGTATTTT
CDR3: CSVKKGTVSTDTQYF

V: TRBV20-1
size: many
length: 14
J: TRBJ2-7
D: TRBD1
DNA: TGCAGTGCCTCAACGGGACAGGGAGCCTACGAGCAGTACTTC
CDR3: CSASTGQGAYEQYF

V: TRBV10-3
size: many
length: 14
J: TRBJ2-7
D: TRBD1
DNA: TGTGCCATCAGTGAAGGGACAGGGCCCCAGGAGAAGTACTTC
CDR3: CAISEGTGPQEKYF

V: TRBV6-1
size: -
length: 14
J: TRBJ2-2
D: -
DNA: TGTGCCAGCGGGGCAGGGTATAACACCGGGGAGCTGTTTTTT
CDR3: CASGAGYNTGELFF

V: TRBV29-1
size: many
length: 15
J: TRBJ1-5
D: -
DNA: TGCAGCGTTGAAGATCGGCAGGTCAGAAATCAGCCCCAGCATTTT
CDR3: CSVEDRQVRNQPQHF

V: TRBV11-2
size: many
length: 16
J: TRBJ2-3
D: -
DNA: TGTGCCAGCAGACAGCAAGCGGACACAAGCACAGATACGCAGTATTTT
CDR3: CASRQQADTSTDTQYF

V: TRBV20-1
size: many
length: 14
J: TRBJ2-1
D: -
DNA: TGCAGTGCGCCTGGTGAGCGAGCCTACAATGAGCAGTTCTTC
CDR3: CSAPGERAYNEQFF

V: TRBV28
size: many
length: 19
J: TRBJ1-5
D: -
DNA: TGTGCCAGCAGTCAGCCTTTGGGACGGCCCAAATGGGGCAATCAGCCCCAGCATTTT
CDR3: CASSQPLGRPKWGNQPQHF

V: TRBV28
size: many
length: 13
J: TRBJ2-7
D: TRBD1
DNA: TGTGCCAGCAGTCAGGGGGATAGGTACGAGCAGTACTTC
CDR3: CASSQGDRYEQYF

V: TRBV7-6
size: -
length: 13
J: TRBJ1-2
D: -
DNA: TGTGCCAGCAGCGATTTCCAGGGGAATGGCTACACCTTC
CDR3: CASSDFQGNGYTF

V: TRBV5-1
size: many
length: 16
J: TRBJ1-1
D: -
DNA: TGCGCCAGCAGCTTGGATCCGGGACTAGCAAACACTGAAGCTTTCTTT
CDR3: CASSLDPGLANTEAFF

V: TRBV20-1
size: many
length: 15
J: TRBJ2-1
D: TRBD2
DNA: TGCAGTCACACTAATACGGGACTAGCGAGGGGAAAGCAGTTCTTC
CDR3: CSHTNTGLARGKQFF

V: TRBV5-1
size: few
length: 14
J: TRBJ2-5
D: -
DNA: TGCGCCAGCAGCGATGGCCGGGGCACGGAGACCCAGTACTTC
CDR3: CASSDGRGTETQYF

V: TRBV6-2/TRBV6-3
size: -
length: 15
J: TRBJ1-5
D: -
DNA: TGTGCCAGCAGTAATTGGGACCTGGGAATACAGCCCCAGCATTTT
CDR3: CASSNWDLGIQPQHF

V: TRBV6-1
size: many
length: 16
J: TRBJ2-1
D: TRBD2
DNA: TGTGCCAGCAGGCCTTCCTCTAGCGGGAGGGCCTATGAGCAGTTCTTC
CDR3: CASRPSSSGRAYEQFF

V: TRBV11-3
size: -
length: 19
J: TRBJ2-1
D: TRBD2
DNA: TGTGCCAGCAGCTTATCCGGGACTAGCGGGAAATTGGGTAGTTATGAGCAGTTCTTC
CDR3: CASSLSGTSGKLGSYEQFF

V: TRBV19
size: -
length: 16
J: TRBJ2-7
D: -
DNA: TGTGCCAGTAGTATAGGCGGCGTCCTTGGGAGAAACGAGCAGTACTTC
CDR3: CASSIGGVLGRNEQYF

V: TRBV2
size: -
length: 13
J: TRBJ2-3
D: -
DNA: TGTGCCAGCAGTGAAGTCTCTAGCACTACGCAGTATTTT
CDR3: CASSEVSSTTQYF

V: TRBV5-1
size: many
length: 15
J: TRBJ1-5
D: -
DNA: TGCGCCAGCAGCTTGTATCCACTTAGCAATCAGCCCCAGCATTTT
CDR3: CASSLYPLSNQPQHF

V: TRBV27
size: many
length: 11
J: TRBJ2-1
D: -
DNA: TGTGCCAGTAGCGTAGGGGATGAGCAGTTCTTC
CDR3: CASSVGDEQFF

V: TRBV27
size: many
length: 12
J: TRBJ2-5
D: -
DNA: TGTGCCAGCAGCCGGTACCAAGAGACCCAGTACTTC
CDR3: CASSRYQETQYF

V: TRBV28
size: many
length: 16
J: TRBJ2-7
D: TRBD2
DNA: TGTGCCAGCAGCCGACTAGCGGGAGGGCCCCCCTACGAGCAGTACTTC
CDR3: CASSRLAGGPPYEQYF

V: TRBV19
size: many
length: 14
J: TRBJ1-2
D: -
DNA: TGTGCCAGTAGTATAGTACGCGGAAACTATGGCTACACCTTC
CDR3: CASSIVRGNYGYTF

V: TRBV5-1
size: many
length: 15
J: TRBJ2-7
D: -
DNA: TGCGCCAGCAGCTCGCGAGATCAAGTCTCCTACGAGCAGTACTTC
CDR3: CASSSRDQVSYEQYF

V: TRBV12-3/TRBV12-4
size: many
length: 15
J: TRBJ2-2
D: TRBD1
DNA: TGTGCCACCAGTTTGGGACAGGGGCACACCGGGGAGCTGTTTTTT
CDR3: CATSLGQGHTGELFF

V: TRBV19
size: -
length: 15
J: TRBJ1-5
D: -
DNA: TGTGCCAGTAGTCTTTTATCCGGGGGCAATCAGCCCCAGCATTTT
CDR3: CASSLLSGGNQPQHF

V: TRBV5-1
size: few
length: 15
J: TRBJ1-1
D: -
DNA: TGCGCCAGCCGGAGGACAGTCATAATGAACACTGAAGCTTTCTTT
CDR3: CASRRTVIMNTEAFF

V: TRBV29-1
size: few
length: 12
J: TRBJ2-1
D: -
DNA: TGCAGCGTTGAATTGCCCTTCAATGAGCAGTTCTTC
CDR3: CSVELPFNEQFF

V: TRBV28
size: many
length: 16
J: TRBJ2-1
D: -
DNA: TGTGCCAGCAGTACCCACCCCGAGCAGACAGGCAATGAGCAGTTCTTC
CDR3: CASSTHPEQTGNEQFF

V: TRBV10-3
size: once
length: 17
J: TRBJ1-4
D: -
DNA: TGTGCCATCAGTGAGTCGGTGAGGGGATCGACTAATGAAAAACTGTTTTTT
CDR3: CAISESVRGSTNEKLFF

V: TRBV18
size: many
length: 16
J: TRBJ1-4
D: TRBD1
DNA: TGTGCCAGCTCACCTTCCTCGACAGGGCTGGGGGAAAAACTGTTTTTT
CDR3: CASSPSSTGLGEKLFF

V: TRBV5-1
size: few
length: 16
J: TRBJ2-1
D: -
DNA: TGCGCCAGCAGCTTGGGGGTGGCTAGCCGAAACAATGAGCAGTTCTTC
CDR3: CASSLGVASRNNEQFF

V: TRBV12-3/TRBV12-4
size: many
length: 15
J: TRBJ2-5
D: -
DNA: TGTGCCAGCAGTTTAGCGCGGAGGGGAGGCGAGACCCAGTACTTC
CDR3: CASSLARRGGETQYF

V: TRBV4-2
size: few
length: 16
J: TRBJ2-1
D: -
DNA: TGTGCCAGCAGCCAAGACGGTTACACGCAGTACAATGAGCAGTTCTTC
CDR3: CASSQDGYTQYNEQFF

V: TRBV4-1
size: -
length: 15
J: TRBJ2-1
D: TRBD2
DNA: TGCGCCAGCAGCCAAGAAACTAGCGCGGGGTATGAGCAGTTCTTC
CDR3: CASSQETSAGYEQFF

V: TRBV7-2
size: many
length: 21
J: TRBJ2-3
D: TRBD2
DNA: TGTGCCAGCAGCTTAGCTGACACCACCTCTTTACTAGCGGGAGGCACAGATACGCAGTATTTT
CDR3: CASSLADTTSLLAGGTDTQYF

V: TRBV28
size: many
length: 14
J: TRBJ2-3
D: TRBD1
DNA: TGTGCCAGCACCCACAGGGGGCGGACAGATACGCAGTATTTT
CDR3: CASTHRGRTDTQYF

V: TRBV6-5
size: many
length: 14
J: TRBJ2-1
D: -
DNA: TGTGCCAGCAGTTTCCGGGGAAACGACAATGAGCAGTTCTTC
CDR3: CASSFRGNDNEQFF